Each of the 30 T cell receptor beta chains below was sequenced from the same sample in a study of breast tumors, draining lymph nodes, adjacent tissues. MiXCR, run by TCRdb on the multiplex PCR reads, gives a single entry per CDR3 protein. The sample contains about 230,000 distinct CDR3 sequences, approximately 29% of which appear only once. The lymph nodes were axillary draining lymph nodes from breast cancer patients. Sample: axillary lymph node tissue. The receptors come from a female donor with breast cancer. Some clones in this sample may be carry-over from other donors' samples.

As for this clonotype: The conserved phenylalanine or tryptophan normally closing the CDR3 is absent here, so this likely arose from a read error. V is TRBV7-2 and J is TRBJ2-5; 9 bases fit TRBD2. The CDR3 contains 14 residues. The germline V gene has CDR1 SGHTA and CDR2 FQGNSA. DNA for the CDR3: TGTGCCAGCTGCTTAGTTAGCGGGAGCGAGACCCAGTACCTC. Its protein product is CASCLVSGSETQYL.

In its sample, this clonotype was seen many times. The chain has TRBV6-4 and TRBJ2-5; perhaps TRBD1 as D (5 bases). With 8 bases removed from V and 5 bases from J, the gap between germline ends came to 12 bases. Germline V gene lookup returns CDR1 MRHNA and CDR2 SNTAGT. The CDR3 is 12 amino acids. CDR3 DNA sequence: TGTGCCAGCCCAAGTCCAGGGGAGACCCAGTACTTC. The encoded protein is CASPSPGETQYF.

This clonotype has a count of ten or more. The chain joins TRBV6-5 to TRBJ2-1; 12 bases are a match to TRBD1. Germline-derived CDR1 and CDR2 are MNHEY and SVGAGI. V was pared by 6 bases and J by 7 bases, with 7 bases of the junction left unmatched. The CDR3 runs to 15 residues. The DNA for the CDR3 is TGTGCCAGCAGGAAGGGACAGGGGGCGTATAATGAGCAGTTCTTC. Protein product: CASRKGQGAYNEQFF.

V usage is TRBV5-6 and J usage is TRBJ1-2, with 7 bases that match TRBD1. Per germline, CDR1 SGHDT and CDR2 YYEEEE. V shed 4 bases and J 1 base; nucleotides not matched to a gene: 10. This CDR3 is 16 amino acids long. CDR3: CASSAGTAALNYGYTF. CDR3 coding DNA: TGTGCCAGCAGCGCCGGGACAGCGGCCCTTAACTATGGCTACACCTTC.

This clonotype was seen only a few times. A much larger clone is a single base away; this may be a read error. The CDR3 sequence: CASSVGGAGQETPYF. CDR3 DNA: TGTGCCAGCAGCGTAGGGGGGGCGGGCCAAGAGACCCCGTACTTC. The chain carries TRBV9 and TRBJ2-5; D is tentatively TRBD1 or TRBD2 (6 bases each). The germline gives CDR1 SGDLS, CDR2 YYNGEE. The CDR3 covers 15 residues.

At least ten counts were recorded for this clonotype. V gene TRBV27 combines with J gene TRBJ2-5, with D perhaps matching TRBD1 (5 bases). CDR1 is MNHEY and CDR2 is SMNVEV in the germline V gene (reference sequence). There are 14 residues in the CDR3. Trimming pared 5 bases from V and 7 bases from J, leaving 17 bases between. CDR3 DNA sequence: TGTGCCAGCAGTCCCCCTCGGCAAAGGGGGACCCAGTACTTC. This encodes CASSPPRQRGTQYF.

For this clonotype: This clone may be a read error of a much larger clone one base away. This is likely a read error, given that the CDR3 carries no conserved phenylalanine or tryptophan at its end. The V gene is TRBV9, the J gene TRBJ2-1; tentatively, D is TRBD2 (6 bases). CDR1 and CDR2 from the germline V gene are SGDLS and YYNGEE. The CDR3 length is 13 residues. V was shortened by 0 bases and J by 8 bases, with 9 bases between the two germline ends. CDR3 sequence reads: CASSVGLAYEQFS. The CDR3 DNA is TGTGCCAGCAGCGTAGGTCTAGCGTATGAGCAGTTCTCC.

V is TRBV2 and J is TRBJ2-1, with D possibly being TRBD2 (5 bases). The CDR3 totals 12 residues. V shed 2 bases and J shed 9 bases, with 8 bases lying between them. CDR1 and CDR2 from the germline V gene are SNHLY and FYNNEI. The CDR3 loop is CASSERAGEQFF. The CDR3 bases are TGTGCCAGCAGTGAACGTGCGGGTGAGCAGTTCTTC.

This clonotype was counted many times. The chain has TRBV7-9 and TRBJ1-1; no definite D call. CDR1 is SEHNR, CDR2 FQNEAQ, per germline (reference sequence). This CDR3 has 11 amino acids. V was pared by 5 bases and J by 3 bases, with 4 bases between. The CDR3 sequence is CASSTHTEAFF. CDR3 in DNA: TGTGCCAGCAGCACCCACACTGAAGCTTTCTTT.

Many counts were recorded for this clonotype. This sequence joins TRBV7-9 and TRBJ2-5; no clear D gene. Trimming pared 3 bases from V and 5 bases from J, leaving 7 bases between. This CDR3 is built from 12 residues. Germline V CDR1 and CDR2: SEHNR, FQNEAQ (reference sequence). As DNA, the CDR3 is TGTGCCAGCAGCTTGTTAGTGGAGACCCAGTACTTC. As protein: CASSLLVETQYF.

This clonotype was observed many times. At one boundary the junction diverges from the germline segment, which might be a read error. The genes are TRBV7-2 and TRBJ2-2, with 7 bases fitting TRBD1. The CDR3 extends over 14 amino acids. Germline values: CDR1 SGHTA, CDR2 FQGNSA. The CDR3, as DNA: TGTGCCCGCAGCCGGGACAGATACACCGGGGAGCTGTTTTTT. Its translation: CARSRDRYTGELFF.

There are many counts of this clonotype. The genes are TRBV7-9 and TRBJ1-2; D is possibly TRBD1 (6 bases). From germline, CDR1 is SEHNR and CDR2 FQNEAQ (reference sequence). The germline V and J ends were trimmed by 7 bases and 6 bases, with 15 bases remaining between them. The CDR3 is 13 residues long. The CDR3 region is CASTQREGDGYTF. The CDR3 DNA follows: TGTGCCAGCACCCAAAGGGAGGGGGATGGCTACACCTTC.

This clonotype occurred many times. The chain couples TRBV19 to TRBJ2-7, with D possibly being TRBD2 (6 bases). Germline values: CDR1 LNHDA, CDR2 SQIVND (reference sequence). With 7 bases removed from V and 0 bases from J, the gap between germline ends came to 19 bases. This CDR3 comprises 16 residues. This CDR3 reads CASTPKWRALSYEQYF. In nucleotides, the CDR3 is TGTGCCAGTACCCCGAAGTGGAGGGCCCTCTCCTACGAGCAGTACTTC.

This clonotype came up many times. The chain is built from TRBV4-1 and TRBJ2-1; a weak D match, TRBD1 (6 bases). This CDR3 contains 15 residues. Trimming pared 6 bases from V and 6 bases from J, leaving 18 bases between. CDR1 and CDR2 from the germline V gene are MGHRA and YSYEKL. The CDR3 DNA is TGCGCCAGCAGTTTCACAGGGTACCTCCCCAATGAGCAGTTCTTC. Translation: CASSFTGYLPNEQFF.

This clonotype was observed many times. The chain uses TRBV10-3 and TRBJ2-7; no clear D gene. Trimming took off 2 bases at V and 7 bases at J, with 12 bases between the two ends. The CDR3 covers 13 residues. In germline, CDR1 is ENHRY, CDR2 SYGVKD. The chain's CDR3 is CAISENGEEEQYF. The CDR3 region has the DNA TGTGCCATCAGTGAGAATGGGGAAGAGGAGCAGTACTTC.

This clonotype was seen many times. The rearrangement joins TRBV7-8 to TRBJ2-3; D is unclear. The CDR3 spans 13 residues. Trimming took off 1 base at V and 2 bases at J, with 4 bases between the two ends. The V gene's germline CDR1 is SGHVS and CDR2 FQNEAQ. In DNA form, the CDR3 reads TGTGCCAGCAGCTTAGGTCCCACAGATACGCAGTATTTT. This codes for CASSLGPTDTQYF.

A note on this clonotype: This sequence may be a read error, since a much larger clone differs from it by one base. This chain connects TRBV20-1 to TRBJ2-3; D is unresolved. The CDR3 has 12 residues. The germline V gene has CDR1 DFQATT and CDR2 SNEGSKA (reference sequence). This chain's CDR3 is CSALRNTDTPYF. CDR3 in DNA: TGCAGTGCTTTGCGAAACACAGATACGCCGTATTTT.

V and J are TRBV29-1 and TRBJ1-1; 7 bases align to TRBD1. Per germline, CDR1 SQVTM and CDR2 ANQGSEA. J lost 5 bases, V lost 7 bases, and 7 bases had no gene match. The CDR3 spans 12 residues. The chain's CDR3 is CSGRQGRTEAFF. Here the CDR3 DNA reads TGCAGCGGACGACAGGGAAGGACTGAAGCTTTCTTT.

On this clonotype itself: This may be a read error, as it is one base from a much larger clone. This chain connects TRBV13 to TRBJ2-1; D possibly corresponds to TRBD1 (5 bases). The CDR3 totals 13 residues. Germline values: CDR1 PRHDT, CDR2 FYEKMQ (reference sequence). The CDR3 DNA is TGTGCCAGCACCTCAGGGCTATACAATGAGCAGCTCTTC. As protein: CASTSGLYNEQLF.

The chain links TRBV10-2 to TRBJ1-2, with 8 bases aligning to TRBD1. J was trimmed by 8 bases and V by 0 bases; bases with no gene match: 2. Germline CDR1 is WSHSY and CDR2 is SAAADI. This CDR3 region has 13 residues. The CDR3: CASSESRTGGYTF. The CDR3 bases are TGCGCCAGCAGTGAGTCCCGGACAGGGGGCTACACCTTC.

This clonotype has at least ten counts. The CDR3 DNA follows: TGTGCCACCAGTGATTCAATCAAAACTAGCGGCCGAACCTACAATGAGCAGTTCTTC. Translation: CATSDSIKTSGRTYNEQFF. V is TRBV24-1 and J is TRBJ2-1; 8 bases line up with TRBD2. V was clipped by 2 bases and J by 2 bases; unmatched bases: 13. This CDR3 is 19 amino acids long. The V gene's germline CDR1 is KGHDR and CDR2 SFDVKD.

At least ten counts were recorded for this clonotype. Here the CDR3 DNA reads TGTGCCAGCAGTGGGAGCGGGAGGAGGAATGAGCAGTTCTTC. This encodes CASSGSGRRNEQFF. The chain employs TRBV6-1 and TRBJ2-1, with 9 nucleotides matching TRBD2. The junction had 5 bases not matched to a gene; V was cut back by 4 bases and J by 7 bases. This CDR3 is built from 14 residues. Germline assignment: CDR1 MNHNS and CDR2 SASEGT.

Here the CDR3 reads CASRRGRALNQPQHF. The CDR3 bases are TGTGCCAGCAGGCGGGGCCGGGCCCTCAATCAGCCCCAGCATTTT. The V and J genes are TRBV6-1 and TRBJ1-5; D might be TRBD1 (5 bases). The V and J ends lost 6 bases and 3 bases respectively, with 15 bases between them. Germline CDR1 is MNHNS and CDR2 is SASEGT. This CDR3 comprises 15 residues.

This clonotype has a count of ten or more. V gene TRBV5-1 combines with J gene TRBJ1-2; D call uncertain. Trimming took 0 bases from V and 1 from J, leaving 13 bases between them. The germline V gene encodes CDR1 SGHRS and CDR2 YFSETQ. CDR3 length: 16 residues. CDR3 loop: CASSLGQGRGNYGYTF. The CDR3 nucleotides are TGCGCCAGCAGCTTGGGACAAGGCCGGGGTAACTATGGCTACACCTTC.

This rearrangement joins TRBV24-1 to TRBJ2-3; 13 bases align to TRBD2. Trimming at V came to 4 bases and at J to 1 base, leaving 4 bases not matched to a gene. This CDR3 comprises 17 residues. Per the germline V gene, CDR1 is KGHDR and CDR2 is SFDVKD. The CDR3 DNA sequence: TGTGCCACCAGTGACCCTGGACTAGCGGGGGGCACAGATACGCAGTATTTT. Translating it yields CATSDPGLAGGTDTQYF.

Worth noting for this clonotype: A much larger clone sits a single nucleotide away, making a read error possible. The chain is built from TRBV28 and TRBJ1-4, with a tentative D call TRBD1 (5 bases). The CDR3 runs 17 residues. Germline V gene sequence: CDR1 MDHEN, CDR2 SYDVKM. This CDR3 is CASSSPDIRRSNENLFF. CDR3 nucleotides: TGTGCCAGCAGTTCCCCGGACATCCGAAGGAGTAATGAAAACCTGTTTTTT.

In its sample, this clonotype was seen many times. The rearrangement joins TRBV7-2 to TRBJ2-1, with D possibly TRBD2 on 6 matching bases. Germline V lookup: CDR1 SGHTA, CDR2 FQGNSA. This CDR3 contains 15 residues. Trimming took off 6 bases at V and 4 bases at J, with 16 bases between the two ends. DNA for the CDR3: TGTGCCAGCAGTAGGACCGGGACTGCATACAATGAGCAGTTCTTC. Translating gives CASSRTGTAYNEQFF.

This clonotype was counted ten times or more. This chain connects TRBV12-3 or TRBV12-4 to TRBJ2-1; no firm D call. The CDR3 sequence is 15 residues long. Trimming removed 3 bases from V and 1 base from J, with 10 bases in between. The CDR3 DNA follows: TGTGCCAGCAGTTTTGGCCAGGTATCCTACAATGAGCAGTTCTTC. Translation gives CASSFGQVSYNEQFF.

There are a few counts of this clonotype. A much larger clone lies a single base off, so this may be a read error. The chain uses TRBV20-1 and TRBJ1-2; D call uncertain. The CDR3 has 12 residues. Germline-derived CDR1 and CDR2 are DFQATT and SNEGSKA (reference sequence). This CDR3 reads CSARDSPYGSTF. The CDR3 DNA reads as TGCAGTGCTAGAGACAGCCCCTATGGCTCCACCTTC.

Of note for this clonotype: A much larger clone is a single base away; this may be a read error. In nucleotides, the CDR3 is TGCAGTGCTAGCTTTAAGCGGTCTGAGCCGTTCTTC. Protein: CSASFKRSEPFF. This chain connects TRBV20-1 to TRBJ2-1, with a possible D match to TRBD2 (5 bases). Germline CDR1 reads DFQATT; CDR2 reads SNEGSKA (reference sequence). This CDR3 spans 12 amino acids.